The 32 T cell receptor beta chains in this list originate from one sample, sequenced in a study of early T cells in non-severe SARS-CoV-2 infection. Each CDR3 protein is one row after TCRdb ran MiXCR on the 5' RACE reads. Counted here are some 64,000 distinct CDR3 sequences, around 21% occurring once; the ten biggest clones make up approximately 15%. The specimen was whole blood, collected at baseline. Receptor source: an adult who was a healthcare worker with PCR-confirmed SARS-CoV-2 infection or an uninfected control (not recorded which).

This clonotype appeared a few times. The chain employs TRBV29-1 and TRBJ1-2; a weak D match, TRBD1 (6 bases). Per germline, CDR1 SQVTM and CDR2 ANQGSEA. This CDR3 is built from 10 residues. Trimming left V 4 bases short and J 6 bases short, with 6 bases between. The DNA of the CDR3 is TGCAGCGTTGGGACAGATGGCTACACCTTC. Amino acids: CSVGTDGYTF.

This clonotype was observed a handful of times. This chain connects TRBV3-1 to TRBJ2-5; TRBD1 or TRBD2 may be the D gene (5 bases each). The CDR3 sequence is 13 residues long. CDR1 and CDR2 from the germline V gene are LGHDT and YNNKEL (reference sequence). Trimming stripped 4 bases from V and 7 bases from J, with 13 bases between. CDR3 sequence: CASSPRGFGTQYF. CDR3 nucleotides: TGTGCCAGCAGCCCACGGGGCTTCGGGACCCAGTACTTC.

This clonotype was detected ten times or more. The chain has TRBV7-2 and TRBJ2-1, with D perhaps TRBD2 (6 bases). CDR1 is SGHTA, CDR2 FQGNSA, per germline. The CDR3 runs 12 residues. V lost 7 bases and J lost 9, with 13 bases in between. CDR3 DNA sequence: TGTGCCAGCAAGCGGGTAGTTGGTGAGCAGTTCTTC. Protein product: CASKRVVGEQFF.

V is TRBV12-3 or TRBV12-4 and J is TRBJ1-1; no definite D call. The germline V and J ends were trimmed by 3 bases and 1 base, with 6 bases remaining between them. The CDR3 loop spans 13 amino acids. The CDR3 DNA reads TGTGCCAGCAGTTTTCCGTCGAACACTGAAGCTTTCTTT. Protein product: CASSFPSNTEAFF.

A few counts support this clonotype. The chain carries TRBV13 and TRBJ2-3, with 7 positions matching TRBD2. Germline CDR1 reads PRHDT; CDR2 reads FYEKMQ (reference sequence). The CDR3 is 15 residues long. V gave up 2 bases and J gave up 4 bases; unmatched junction bases: 6. The CDR3 is CASSLPHRGADTQYF. The CDR3, as DNA: TGTGCCAGCAGCTTACCACACCGGGGGGCAGATACGCAGTATTTT.

The table lists this clonotype with many counts. The chain carries TRBV7-8 and TRBJ1-1; no clear D. V lost 3 bases, J lost 6 bases, and 5 bases lay in between. The CDR3 covers 11 residues. Per germline, CDR1 SGHVS and CDR2 FQNEAQ. The CDR3 nucleotides are TGTGCCAGCAGCTTCGGGTCTGAAGCTTTCTTT. Its protein is CASSFGSEAFF.

This clonotype was detected only a few times. The chain couples TRBV7-9 to TRBJ2-2; D unclear. CDR1 is SEHNR, CDR2 FQNEAQ, per germline (reference sequence). The CDR3 covers 14 residues. V dropped 3 bases and J dropped 0 bases, with 5 bases sitting between them. The CDR3 DNA follows: TGTGCCAGCAGCTTCGACACGAACACCGGGGAGCTGTTTTTT. Encoded protein: CASSFDTNTGELFF.

The DNA of the CDR3 is TGTGCCAGCAGCTTAGATACGAGGTCACCCCTCCACTTT. Translation gives CASSLDTRSPLHF. The gene calls are TRBV7-2 and TRBJ1-6, with D hard to call. Germline V gene sequence: CDR1 SGHTA, CDR2 FQGNSA. The CDR3 is 13 residues long. The germline V and J ends were trimmed by 1 base and 10 bases, with 8 bases remaining between them. The full variable domain, its missing parts supplied by reference TRBV7-2 and TRBJ1-6, is GAGVSQSPSNKVTEKGKDVELRCDPISGHTALYWYRQSLGQGLEFLIYFQGNSAPDKSGLPSDRFSAERTGGSVSTLTIQRTQQEDSAVYLCASSLDTRSPLHFGNGTRLTVT.

The genes are TRBV7-8 and TRBJ2-7; 9 bases line up with TRBD2. Trimming took 1 base from V and 0 from J; bases not matched to a gene: 4. Germline lookup yields CDR1 SGHVS and CDR2 FQNEAQ. This CDR3 is 16 amino acids long. CDR3 coding DNA: TGTGCCAGCAGCTTAGTCGGCGGGGGGGTCTCCTACGAGCAGTACTTC. Its protein product is CASSLVGGGVSYEQYF.

This chain joins TRBV18 and TRBJ1-2, with D unclear. CDR3 length: 12 amino acids. The V gene lost 3 bases and the J gene lost 9 bases, with 11 bases spanning the gap. Germline CDR1 is KGHSH and CDR2 is LQKENI. The chain's CDR3 is CASSPRHPSYTF. The DNA of the CDR3 is TGTGCCAGCTCACCCCGACATCCGAGCTACACCTTC.

This clonotype was counted ten times or more. This rearrangement joins TRBV12-3 or TRBV12-4 to TRBJ1-5, with D hard to call. Trimming stripped 1 base from V and 0 bases from J, with 1 base between. The CDR3 spans 13 residues. CDR3 sequence: CASSLGSNQPQHF. In DNA form, the CDR3 reads TGTGCCAGCAGTTTAGGTAGCAATCAGCCCCAGCATTTT.

This clonotype was seen repeatedly, ten times or more. The rearrangement uses TRBV29-1 and TRBJ2-6, with TRBD2 as a possible D gene (5 bases). The CDR3 covers 15 residues. Germline loops: CDR1 SQVTM, CDR2 ANQGSEA. Trimming cost V 2 bases and J 0 bases, with 8 bases left between them. CDR3 protein: CSVELRGSGANVLTF. The CDR3 DNA is TGCAGCGTTGAATTACGGGGCTCTGGGGCCAACGTCCTGACTTTC.

This clonotype occurred many times. A read error may produce the germline difference seen at one junction end. The gene calls are TRBV29-1 and TRBJ2-7; D is perhaps TRBD1 or TRBD2 (6 bases each). This CDR3 spans 8 amino acids. The germline V gene has CDR1 SQVTM and CDR2 ANQGSEA. CDR3: CSVGGDNF. CDR3 DNA: TGCAGCGTTGGCGGGGACAACTTC.

The chain joins TRBV5-1 to TRBJ2-3, with TRBD2 as a possible D gene (5 bases). V was shortened by 3 bases and J by 6 bases, with 14 bases between the two germline ends. Germline V lookup: CDR1 SGHRS, CDR2 YFSETQ. There are 14 residues in the CDR3. The CDR3, as DNA: TGCGCCAGCAGCTCGATTACTAGATCCGATACGCAGTATTTT. It translates to CASSSITRSDTQYF.

V and J are TRBV12-3 or TRBV12-4 and TRBJ2-3, with unresolved D. CDR3 length equals 11 residues. The V end lost 8 bases, the J end lost 5 bases, and 8 bases lay between the germline ends. CDR3 nucleotides: TGTGCCAGCGGACCCGTAGATACGCAGTATTTT. Its protein product is CASGPVDTQYF.

This clonotype occurred once. The chain has TRBV19 and TRBJ2-5; D might be TRBD1 (6 bases). The germline V and J ends were trimmed by 4 bases and 4 bases, with 13 bases remaining between them. There are 14 residues in the CDR3. CDR1 LNHDA and CDR2 SQIVND come from the germline V gene (reference sequence). The CDR3 region has the DNA TGTGCCAGTAGTACTACAGGGAACGGAGAGACCCAGTACTTC. Its protein product is CASSTTGNGETQYF.

There are many counts of this clonotype. The chain carries TRBV3-1 and TRBJ2-1; 11 nucleotides align to TRBD2. The trim removed 1 base at V and 6 bases at J, leaving 5 bases unmatched. The CDR3 is made up of 16 amino acids. Germline loops: CDR1 LGHDT, CDR2 YNNKEL (reference sequence). CDR3 DNA sequence: TGTGCCAGCAGCCAAGTTCTAGCGGGGGGAGGCAATGAGCAGTTCTTC. It yields the protein CASSQVLAGGGNEQFF.

The chain joins TRBV12-3 or TRBV12-4 to TRBJ1-2, with a possible D match to TRBD1 (6 bases). Trimming stripped 3 bases from V and 8 bases from J, with 16 bases between. The CDR3 consists of 14 residues. CDR3 protein: CASSFRNRADGYTF. DNA for the CDR3: TGTGCCAGCAGTTTTAGGAACAGGGCGGACGGCTACACCTTC.

This clonotype was seen a handful of times. The genes are TRBV12-3 or TRBV12-4 and TRBJ2-3; D not certain. V was trimmed by 6 bases and J by 4 bases, leaving 14 bases between them. CDR3 length equals 14 residues. This chain's CDR3 is CASSHEELSDTQYF. CDR3 bases: TGTGCCAGCAGCCACGAAGAGTTATCAGATACGCAGTATTTT.

This chain uses TRBV29-1 with TRBJ2-5; D is possibly TRBD2 (6 bases). The V and J ends lost 1 base and 9 bases respectively, with 12 bases between them. Germline V gene lookup returns CDR1 SQVTM and CDR2 ANQGSEA. This CDR3 has 12 residues. The DNA of the CDR3 is TGCAGCGTTGAAGGGGGACTTAGCCCCCAGTACTTC. It codes for CSVEGGLSPQYF.

V is TRBV24-1 and J is TRBJ2-1, with a weak D call TRBD2 (5 bases). This CDR3 is 14 amino acids long. Germline CDR1 KGHDR, CDR2 SFDVKD. Between the trimmed V and J ends, which lost 2 bases and 4 bases, there was a span of 8 bases. The CDR3 DNA is TGTGCCACCAGTGATTCAGTAGCGTACAATGAGCAGTTCTTC. Its translation: CATSDSVAYNEQFF.

The rearrangement joins TRBV20-1 to TRBJ2-5; the D is unclear. Germline assignment: CDR1 DFQATT and CDR2 SNEGSKA (reference sequence). The CDR3 sequence is 15 residues long. Trimming removed 4 bases from V and 5 bases from J, with 20 bases in between. The CDR3 sequence: CSAKTGLQIGETQYF. The CDR3 DNA reads TGCAGTGCTAAAACCGGGCTCCAAATCGGGGAGACCCAGTACTTC.

The rearrangement links TRBV11-3 to TRBJ2-1; 7 nucleotides match TRBD2. Germline V gene lookup returns CDR1 SGHNT and CDR2 YENEEA. V shed 5 bases and J 7 bases; nucleotides not matched to a gene: 5. CDR3 length equals 13 residues. The CDR3 sequence is CASSTGLENEQFF. CDR3 DNA: TGTGCCAGCAGCACCGGACTAGAAAATGAGCAGTTCTTC. Supplemented by reference TRBV11-3 and TRBJ2-1, the full variable domain reads EAGVVQSPRYKIIEKKQPVAFWCNPISGHNTLYWYLQNLGQGPELLIRYENEEAVDDSQLPKDRFSAERLKGVDSTLKIQPAELGDSAVYLCASSTGLENEQFFGPGTRLTVL.

This chain connects TRBV18 to TRBJ2-3; TRBD2 aligns across 12 bases. This CDR3 spans 18 amino acids. CDR1 is KGHSH, CDR2 LQKENI, per germline. V shed 2 bases and J 2 bases; nucleotides not matched to a gene: 8. CDR3 sequence: CASSPTALAGGTTDTQYF. In nucleotides, the CDR3 is TGTGCCAGCTCACCAACAGCCCTAGCGGGGGGGACCACAGATACGCAGTATTTT. Combining the CDR3 with reference TRBV18 and TRBJ2-3 gives the whole variable domain NAGVMQNPRHLVRRRGQEARLRCSPMKGHSHVYWYRQLPEEGLKFMVYLQKENIIDESGMPKERFSAEFPKEGPSILRIQQVVRGDSAAYFCASSPTALAGGTTDTQYFGPGTRLTVL.

The chain is built from TRBV9 and TRBJ2-5; D is uncertain. The CDR3 totals 12 residues. Germline CDR1 SGDLS, CDR2 YYNGEE. The V and J ends lost 4 bases and 8 bases respectively, with 12 bases between them. CDR3 nucleotides: TGTGCCAGCAGCACCACCGTCCCTACCCAGTACTTC. Translation gives CASSTTVPTQYF.

The chain combines TRBV7-9 with TRBJ1-2; the D gene is possibly TRBD1 (5 bases). There are 16 residues in the CDR3. The germline CDR1 and CDR2 sequences are SEHNR and FQNEAQ (reference sequence). Trimming shortened V by 7 bases and J by 4 bases, and 22 bases separated the two germline ends. The CDR3 nucleotides are TGTGCCAGCACGGATTACTCCCAGGGTACTAGCTATGGCTACACCTTC. This sequence encodes CASTDYSQGTSYGYTF.

This clonotype was seen only a few times. The chain uses TRBV6-1 and TRBJ2-3, with D unresolved. This CDR3 is 14 amino acids long. Trimming pared 6 bases from V and 4 bases from J, leaving 14 bases between. Germline CDR1 is MNHNS and CDR2 is SASEGT. The CDR3 sequence is CASRESLSSDTQYF. CDR3 DNA sequence: TGTGCCAGCAGAGAGAGTCTGTCTTCAGATACGCAGTATTTT.

This clonotype has ten or more counts. The chain links TRBV3-1 to TRBJ1-2; a weak D match, TRBD1 (5 bases). The germline V gene has CDR1 LGHDT and CDR2 YNNKEL (reference sequence). The CDR3 loop spans 13 amino acids. Trimming shortened V by 2 bases and J by 2 bases, and 6 bases separated the two germline ends. CDR3 nucleotide sequence: TGTGCCAGCAGCCAAAACAGGAACTATGGCTACACCTTC. This sequence encodes CASSQNRNYGYTF.

DNA for the CDR3: TGTGCCAGCAGTTCGGGGACCTACGAGCAGTACTTC. This sequence encodes CASSSGTYEQYF. The rearrangement uses TRBV6-6 and TRBJ2-7; tentative D call: TRBD2 (5 bases). The CDR3 covers 12 residues. Deletions cut 4 bases from V and 2 bases from J, with 6 bases between. The germline V gene has CDR1 MNHNY and CDR2 SVGAGI (reference sequence).

This clonotype was observed at least ten times. This CDR3 reads CSARDRTVNTEAFF. DNA for the CDR3: TGCAGTGCTAGAGACCGGACTGTGAACACTGAAGCTTTCTTT. This chain links TRBV20-1 with TRBJ1-1; D remains unclear. The CDR3 is made up of 14 amino acids. Germline values: CDR1 DFQATT, CDR2 SNEGSKA (reference sequence). Trimming removed 0 bases at V and 0 bases at J, with 8 bases between.

This clonotype has a handful of counts. The rearrangement uses TRBV24-1 and TRBJ2-1, with 7 bases identical to TRBD1. CDR3 size: 15 residues. Germline CDR1 KGHDR, CDR2 SFDVKD. The CDR3 sequence: CSVGRRGGAYNEQFF. DNA for the CDR3: TGTTCCGTCGGTAGAAGAGGGGGCGCCTACAATGAGCAGTTCTTC.

The rearrangement uses TRBV27 and TRBJ1-2; TRBD1 is a possible D gene (5 bases). V lost 5 bases and J lost 4, with 11 bases in between. The CDR3 runs to 13 residues. Germline loops: CDR1 MNHEY, CDR2 SMNVEV (reference sequence). Here the CDR3 DNA reads TGTGCCAGCAGTATTACAGGTCTCTATGGCTACACCTTC. It yields the protein CASSITGLYGYTF.